This T cell receptor (beta chain) was sequenced in a study of blood T cell repertoires in COVID-19. On the study more broadly: The samples span acute and convalescent COVID-19 from the United States, Italy and Spain. T cells, B-cell-depleted T cells, or PBMCs provided the cDNA or gDNA that served as material.

Original analysis: Amplification of reference gene primers was used by the study to estimate nucleated cell counts. Profiling relied on immunoSEQ multiplex PCR, and the TCRdb table lists in-frame clones only, not all of them. The DNA was the basis for D and trimming; V, J and clone size are from that table. This sample carries 130,000 to 150,000 clones, approximately 90% of them seen once, and the ten largest clones take around 0.91%. This clone has only one observation. CDR3 length equals 14 residues. V was clipped by 5 bases and J by 4 bases; unmatched bases: 4. Germline V CDR1 and CDR2: SGHVS, FQNEAQ.

The chain carries TRBV7-8 and TRBJ2-5; 10 positions agree with TRBD1. The sample consisted of peripheral blood. This TCR was sampled from a woman between 50 and 59 years old with acute or convalescent COVID-19. This CDR3 is CASSLRDRGETQYF. The CDR3 DNA reads as TGTGCCAGCAGCCTCCGGGACAGGGGAGAGACCCAGTACTTC.